This entry describes one T cell receptor (beta chain). Clones were read by immunoSEQ multiplex PCR, and TCRdb kept only the in-frame ones, dropping some. The sample contains over 50,000 clones, less than 98% of which appear only once. This sample is drawn from a study of technical replicates of blood from several donors. The sequence came from a human donor in good health. Sequences were obtained from T cells isolated from PBMCs.

CDR3 amino acids: CSVNSGGPSTDTQYF. CDR3 bases: TGCAGCGTTAATAGCGGGGGGCCATCCACAGATACGCAGTATTTT. V usage is TRBV29-1 and J usage is TRBJ2-3; 10 nucleotides match TRBD2. Germline lookup yields CDR1 SQVTM and CDR2 ANQGSEA. V shed 5 bases and J 2 bases; nucleotides not matched to a gene: 7. This CDR3 is built from 15 residues.